Sequencing of this T cell receptor beta chain was carried out in a study of T cells after yellow fever vaccination (dated by TCRdb to between 2018 and 2021). Study-wide context: Libraries from fractions with low cell numbers were prepared with the SMART-Seq v4 Ultra Low Input RNA kit. Bulk TCR alpha and beta repertoires were sequenced longitudinally to track T-cell clones before and after primary and booster YFV17D yellow fever vaccination. Blood samples were taken at several timepoints before and after primary and secondary immunization, and bulk PBMC replicates and cell subsets were isolated. The cohort comprised two healthy male donors, one aged 18 to 29 and one aged 30 to 40 years.

The meaning of the sample's treatment or condition label: live attenuated yellow fever vaccine strain. A standard Ficoll-Paque protocol was used to isolate PBMCs from peripheral blood. CD4 and CD8 T-cell fractions were isolated with Dynabeads CD4 and CD8 positive selection kits. TriZol was used to extract RNA from bulk PBMCs, from CD4 and CD8 fractions, and from dextramer-positive and dextramer-negative fractions. Broad study findings and their caveats: Most clones expanded after primary vaccination (around 96% of CD4 and around nine tenths of CD8) were re-detected after the booster, suggesting that broad memory maintenance occurred. Because only a couple of donors were included in the study, the extent to which the findings can be generalized is limited. A small share of clonotypes occurred in both CD4 and CD8 compartments, likely arising from convergent recombination. The secondary T-cell response was weaker than the primary response but faster, peaking on day 5 instead of day 15. Computational filtering was required because FACS-sorted repertoires could contain abundant contaminating clonotypes from the bulk population.

Notes on this clonotype: This clone's antigen is unknown. No clone much larger than this one lies a single base away; base qualities are absent.

Sequenced on an Illumina NovaSeq 6000. TCR cDNA was made using 5'RACE template switching, a step that added a universal primer site and unique molecular identifiers. Priming of cDNA synthesis was performed from both the TCR alpha and TCR beta constant segments. Library amplification used two PCR steps, and the second PCR step added sample barcodes and sequencing adapters. Sequencing of the libraries was done on either Illumina HiSeq 2500 (2x100 bp) or NovaSeq (2x150 bp). The study's own analysis went as follows. Reads were demultiplexed and collapsed into UMI consensus sequences with MIGEC, and V(D)J alignment was performed with MiXCR. Clonotypes responding to the vaccine were identified with edgeR on replicate PBMC samples, with the criteria of FDR below 0.01 and a log2 fold change above 5 up to day 15. CD4 or CD8 identity was assigned to each bulk clonotype according to whether the clonotype was present at higher abundance in the sequenced CD4 repertoire or the sequenced CD8 repertoire. TCRdb trimmed the raw reads at Q25, called clones with MiXCR and kept productive beta chains. Entries that share a CDR3 protein sequence are merged under the most common genes and DNA. The authors' filters were not applied to this entry. For this sample there are 80,000 to 100,000 distinct CDR3 sequences; around 5.8% appear just once. Over 40% of the sample is in the top ten clones.

The sample in question was CD8+ T cells sorted from PBMCs, obtained 10 days after the yellow fever booster vaccination. The sequence was obtained from a young man who received the YFV17D yellow fever vaccine.

CDR3 sequence: CASSLGRGPRYEQYF. The base sequence is TGTGCCAGCAGTCTAGGACGCGGGCCTCGCTACGAGCAGTACTTC. The V and J genes are TRBV27 and TRBJ2-7; the D gene is perhaps TRBD2, on 5 matching bases. CDR1 MNHEY and CDR2 SMNVEV were looked up in the germline V gene (reference sequence). The CDR3 contains 15 residues, cysteine and phenylalanine counted. The kept DNA is CDR3 alone, 45 bases in frame from the first base. V and J lose 5 bases and 3 bases, and a span of 17 bases separates them.